This T cell receptor (beta chain) was obtained from a study of human T cells and chemical hapten exposure. Study-level information: For sensitization, 2% DPC was applied to an approximately 2 cm by approximately 2 cm patch of upper inner arm skin.

This clonotype was recorded at least ten times. The CDR3 sequence is 15 residues long. With 7 bases clipped from V and 0 bases from J, the junction kept 8 bases outside the gene matches. CDR1 is MNHEY, CDR2 SVGEGT, per germline. TCRdb reanalysed the RACE reads using MiXCR and keeps one entry per CDR3 protein. The sample carries about 92,000 distinct CDR3 sequences, around 10% recorded once. Time point of the sample: pre-sensitization, week 0. The treatment is: therapeutic diphenylcyclopropenone sensitization with weekly scalp DPC. The clonotype comes from a woman between 40 and 50 years old with alopecia areata. Some clones in this sample may be carry-over from other donors' samples. The sequences come from whole blood, collected in connection with sensitization to the hapten diphenylcyclopropenone (DPC). The chain links TRBV6-2 or TRBV6-3 to TRBJ2-7, with 8 positions matching TRBD2. CDR3 sequence: CASTVTSGSSYEQYF. CDR3 coding DNA: TGTGCCAGCACCGTTACTAGCGGTAGCTCCTACGAGCAGTACTTC.